This T cell receptor (beta chain) was obtained from a study of cytomegalovirus exposure and HLA in healthy donors. In the case of this clone: The target antigen is unknown.

General observations from the study: The authors later found most CMV-associated TCR beta chains appeared HLA-restricted.

The PCR made use of 60 Vbeta and 13 Jbeta primers. The protocol was immunoSEQ multiplex PCR, while the TCRdb copy is restricted to in-frame clones and leaves out a portion. This sample's table reports some 51,000 clones. The CDR3 is 15 residues long. Germline CDR1 SGHAT, CDR2 FQNNGV. J gave up 3 bases and V 5 bases, and 3 bases lay outside the gene matches. The chain employs TRBV11-2 and TRBJ1-5; 11 nucleotides align to TRBD1. The sequence was collected from a man in his fifties in good health and CMV-seropositive. Sequenced sample: PBMCs. CDR3: CASSVDRGHNQPQHF. Here the CDR3 DNA reads TGTGCCAGCAGCGTGGACAGGGGGCACAATCAGCCCCAGCATTTT.